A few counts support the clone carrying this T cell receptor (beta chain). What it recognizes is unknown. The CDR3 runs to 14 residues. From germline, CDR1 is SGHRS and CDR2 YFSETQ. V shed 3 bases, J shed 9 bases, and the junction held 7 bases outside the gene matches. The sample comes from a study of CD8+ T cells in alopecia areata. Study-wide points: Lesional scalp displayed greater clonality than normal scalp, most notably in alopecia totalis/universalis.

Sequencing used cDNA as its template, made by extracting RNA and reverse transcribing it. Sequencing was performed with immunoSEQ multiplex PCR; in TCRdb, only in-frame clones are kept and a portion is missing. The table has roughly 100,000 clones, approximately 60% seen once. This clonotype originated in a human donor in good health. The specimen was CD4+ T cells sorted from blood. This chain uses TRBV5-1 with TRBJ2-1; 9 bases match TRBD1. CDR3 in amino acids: CASSWTGDPGEQFF. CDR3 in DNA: TGCGCCAGCAGCTGGACAGGGGATCCGGGTGAGCAGTTCTTC.